These T cell receptor beta chains were read from a single sample in a study of neurological immune-mediated disorders. TCRdb analysed the 5' RACE reads with MiXCR anew, one entry per CDR3 protein. The sample holds about 53,000 distinct CDR3 sequences, over 15% seen once. The specimen sequenced was PBMCs. The receptors come from a man in his 60s in good health. CDR3s include the opening cysteine and the closing phenylalanine or tryptophan.

TRBJ2-3 TRBV5-1 CASSHGTRTGRRTDTQYF
TRBJ2-7 TRBV7-2 CASSFSGRGVYEQYF
TRBJ1-2 TRBV7-9 CASGQGQSYGYTF
TRBJ2-5 TRBV5-1 CASSLVGLAFQETQYF
TRBJ1-2 TRBV12-3/TRBV12-4 CASSQSTSPSYGYTF
TRBJ2-7 TRBV6-6 CASRHRTVGSSYEQYF
TRBJ1-2 TRBV5-1 CASSLVESANYGYTF
TRBJ1-3 TRBV20-1 CSARGSGDSGNTIYF
TRBJ1-1 TRBV27 CASSSPSRNLGSTEAFF
TRBJ1-3 TRBV20-1 CSAEGTDSGNTIYF
TRBJ2-5 TRBV10-3 CAISESPGQGSGEETQYF
TRBJ1-5 TRBV5-1 CASSLDGDRNQPQHF
TRBJ2-2 TRBV4-2 CASSHQKTGWTGELFF
TRBJ2-7 TRBV12-3/TRBV12-4 CASRDDGGPYEQYF
TRBJ2-7 TRBV5-5 CASSPGQGRTDEQYF
TRBJ2-2 TRBV2 CASSPPSGGPTTGELFF
TRBJ2-3 TRBV10-3 CAISETSSGASTDTQYF
TRBJ2-7 TRBV11-2 CASSFVDYSYEQYF
TRBJ2-1 TRBV5-1 CASNPYNEQFF
TRBJ1-2 TRBV7-9 CASSTTGGSYGYTF
TRBJ1-1 TRBV4-2 CASSPGIEAFF
TRBJ2-5 TRBV3-1 CASSQRTGGLKETQYF
TRBJ2-1 TRBV29-1 CSSGLAGARGQFF
TRBJ1-4 TRBV3-1 CASSPFTGADEKLFF
TRBJ1-2 TRBV28 CASTPGGVAGANYGYTF
TRBJ2-1 TRBV5-1 CASSLEVGTHNEQFF
TRBJ2-7 TRBV5-1 CASRTGHQNSYEQYF
TRBJ1-2 TRBV20-1 CSARPDREVGYTF
TRBJ1-2 TRBV20-1 CSRADRTKDYGYTF
TRBJ2-2 TRBV11-2 CASSLLGCGGNTGELFF
TRBJ2-1 TRBV5-1 CASTGSQGRSYNEQFF
TRBJ2-2 TRBV5-1 CASSTTSGGTGELFF
TRBJ1-5 TRBV2 CASSAWTQDQPQHF
TRBJ2-7 TRBV28 CASSQNTYEQYF
TRBJ2-1 TRBV5-1 CASSLGGGSSYNEQFF
TRBJ2-1 TRBV9 CASSVQGSYNEQFF
TRBJ2-7 TRBV20-1 CSASSSGITYEQYF
TRBJ1-6 TRBV5-1 CASSLVSGDNSPLHF
TRBJ1-4 TRBV5-1 CASRMGPEDEKLFF
TRBJ2-2 TRBV7-2 CASSLPPSHTGELFF
TRBJ2-7 TRBV5-1 CASSLGTATYEQYF
TRBJ1-1 TRBV20-1 CSAERPTAGDLRNTEAFF
TRBJ2-2 TRBV14 CASSRRTGLANTGELFF
TRBJ2-1 TRBV18 CASSRAANNEQFF
TRBJ2-7 TRBV29-1 CSVADASYEQYF